This T cell receptor beta chain was sequenced for a study of cytomegalovirus exposure and HLA in healthy donors. As to this clone: Its antigen is as yet unknown.

The CDR3 loop spans 15 amino acids. V was cut by 0 bases and J by 0 bases, with 8 bases left in between. Per the germline V gene, CDR1 is MNHEY and CDR2 is SMNVEV (reference sequence). The donors were members of the validation cohort comprising approximately 120 subjects, separate from the roughly 680-subject first cohort. Study observations and caveats: In vitro checks showed that a few CMV-associated chains really do target CMV antigens. The tendency of first-cohort TCR clusters to co-occur in the roughly 130 validation repertoires emerged from a later analysis.

Generated by immunoSEQ multiplex PCR, the TCRdb table keeps only in-frame clones and is missing some. The sample has about 160,000 clones; 86% are singletons. The sequenced sample was PBMCs. This clonotype originated in a woman in her 30s in good health and CMV-seronegative. The rearrangement uses TRBV27 and TRBJ1-1, with a possible D match to TRBD1 (5 bases). As DNA, the CDR3 is TGTGCCAGCAGTTTATCGCGGGGGGTGAACACTGAAGCTTTCTTT. Its translation: CASSLSRGVNTEAFF.